This T cell receptor (beta chain) was found in a study of blood T cell repertoires in COVID-19. Libraries were prepared by immunoSEQ multiplex PCR; TCRdb keeps only in-frame clonotypes and omits some of them. The repertoire consists of about 150,000 clones, with approximately 80% occurring once and the leading ten covering over 2%. V shed 0 bases, J shed 2 bases, and the junction held 6 bases outside the gene matches. Looked up from germline, CDR1 is SGHVS and CDR2 is FQNEAQ. CDR3 size: 17 residues. Sequenced sample: peripheral blood. The receptor was isolated from a man aged 65-85 years with acute or convalescent COVID-19. The chain combines TRBV7-8 with TRBJ2-1; 8 bases map to TRBD2. The CDR3 sequence: CASSLASGSPTYNEQFF. The CDR3 nucleotides are TGTGCCAGCAGCTTAGCAAGCGGGAGTCCGACCTACAATGAGCAGTTCTTC.